This entry lists 32 T cell receptor beta chains sequenced from one sample in a study of identifying expanded T cells in peripheral blood. Clones were sequenced by immunoSEQ multiplex PCR, and TCRdb holds only the in-frame ones, with some missing. The data hold approximately 97,000 clones, with around 88% observed a single time. Material: blood. All receptors derive from a person aged 18-69 years in good health.

This chain joins TRBV28 and TRBJ1-5; TRBD1 is a possible D gene (6 bases). Germline CDR1 reads MDHEN; CDR2 reads SYDVKM. V was pared by 5 bases and J by 11 bases, with 13 bases between. This CDR3 region has 12 residues. Here the CDR3 DNA reads TGTGCCAGCAGTACCGGGACACGGTCCCAGCATTTT. Encoded protein: CASSTGTRSQHF. Full variable domain (remainder filled in from reference TRBV28 and TRBJ1-5): DVKVTQSSRYLVKRTGEKVFLECVQDMDHENMFWYRQDPGLGLRLIYFSYDVKMKEKGDIPEGYSVSREKKERFSLILESASTNQTSMYLCASSTGTRSQHFGDGTRLSIL.

This clone came up a few times. This chain uses TRBV29-1 with TRBJ2-7; D is ambiguous. Trimming removed 4 bases at V and 4 bases at J, with 5 bases between. Germline CDR1 is SQVTM and CDR2 is ANQGSEA. The CDR3 spans 10 residues. CDR3 sequence: CSVGGYEQYF. The CDR3, as DNA: TGCAGCGTTGGGGGATACGAGCAGTACTTC.

This sequence joins TRBV19 and TRBJ2-1; D is unclear. Trimming removed 7 bases at V and 0 bases at J, with 13 bases between. This CDR3 region has 15 residues. The germline CDR1 and CDR2 sequences are LNHDA and SQIVND (reference sequence). The CDR3 DNA sequence: TGTGCCAGTACCGCCGGGTCCCACTCCTACAATGAGCAGTTCTTC. Its translation: CASTAGSHSYNEQFF.

Comments on this clone: Sequence at one end of the junction differs from germline and may be a read error. The chain employs TRBV7-6 and TRBJ1-3, with D possibly being TRBD1 (5 bases). The germline V gene encodes CDR1 SGHVS and CDR2 FNYEAQ. This CDR3 has 15 residues. The CDR3 region is CASTLGVNSGNTIYF. In nucleotides, the CDR3 is TGTGCCAGCACCTTAGGGGTGAACTCTGGAAACACCATATATTTT.

The V gene is TRBV2, the J gene TRBJ1-1; D perhaps matches TRBD1 (5 bases). Germline assignment: CDR1 SNHLY and CDR2 FYNNEI. Trimming pared 6 bases from V and 5 bases from J, leaving 19 bases between. This CDR3 is 15 amino acids long. CDR3 DNA: TGTGCCAGCAGGTCTATCCAGGGTGAAGGAACTGAAGCTTTCTTT. This gives the protein CASRSIQGEGTEAFF.

V and J are TRBV7-9 and TRBJ2-3; D is possibly TRBD1 (6 bases). The V end lost 0 bases, the J end lost 6 bases, and 10 bases lay between the germline ends. Germline loops: CDR1 SEHNR, CDR2 FQNEAQ (reference sequence). This CDR3 has 14 amino acids. The CDR3 loop is CASSLAGGRDTQYF. CDR3 nucleotides: TGTGCCAGCAGCTTAGCTGGGGGCCGGGATACGCAGTATTTT.

V gene TRBV7-2 combines with J gene TRBJ2-1, with a tentative D call TRBD1 (6 bases). Germline-derived CDR1 and CDR2 are SGHTA and FQGNSA. This CDR3 region has 15 residues. Deletions cut 1 base from V and 4 bases from J, with 11 bases between. The DNA of the CDR3 is TGTGCCAGCAGCTTAGGCCAGGGGTCATACAATGAGCAGTTCTTC. Translation gives CASSLGQGSYNEQFF.

The V and J genes are TRBV10-3 and TRBJ2-3; D is uncertain. V dropped 11 bases and J dropped 6 bases, with 15 bases sitting between them. This CDR3 is built from 12 residues. CDR1 and CDR2 (germline): ENHRY, SYGVKD. CDR3 residues: CAQGPEPDTQYF. As DNA, the CDR3 is TGTGCCCAAGGCCCCGAGCCGGATACGCAGTATTTT.

The chain uses TRBV28 and TRBJ2-5; 7 bases agree with TRBD1. V gave up 5 bases and J gave up 1 base; unmatched junction bases: 1. Germline V gene lookup returns CDR1 MDHEN and CDR2 SYDVKM. The CDR3 contains 13 residues. The CDR3 loop reads CASSRDSQETQYF. Here the CDR3 DNA reads TGTGCCAGCAGTCGGGACAGCCAAGAGACCCAGTACTTC.

This chain uses TRBV6-5 with TRBJ2-5; TRBD2 is a possible D gene (6 bases). There are 16 residues in the CDR3. Trimming took off 4 bases at V and 7 bases at J, with 22 bases between the two ends. Germline-derived CDR1 and CDR2 are MNHEY and SVGAGI. This CDR3 is CASSSAQGSGYATQYF. DNA for the CDR3: TGTGCCAGCAGTTCGGCCCAAGGGAGCGGGTACGCGACCCAGTACTTC.

The chain combines TRBV4-3 with TRBJ1-1; a possible D gene is TRBD1 (5 bases). Germline CDR1 is LGHNA and CDR2 is YSLEER. V was cut by 2 bases and J by 6 bases, with 16 bases left in between. The CDR3 totals 15 residues. The CDR3 sequence: CASSQSQGRSPEAFF. The CDR3 nucleotides read TGCGCCAGCAGCCAATCTCAGGGAAGGAGCCCTGAAGCTTTCTTT.

The chain joins TRBV6-1 to TRBJ2-7, with 8 bases fitting TRBD2. Germline V CDR1 and CDR2: MNHNS, SASEGT. The CDR3 consists of 12 residues. With 7 bases clipped from V and 3 bases from J, the junction kept 2 bases outside the gene matches. The CDR3, as DNA: TGTGCCAGCAAGGGGACTAGCTACGAGCAGTACTTC. Protein: CASKGTSYEQYF.

The chain combines TRBV4-3 with TRBJ2-2; 7 nucleotides align to TRBD1. V shed 4 bases and J 6 bases; nucleotides not matched to a gene: 11. This CDR3 is built from 16 residues. Germline lookup yields CDR1 LGHNA and CDR2 YSLEER. The DNA for the CDR3 is TGCGCCAGCAGCCGGACCAACAGGGGATTCTCCGGGGAGCTGTTTTTT. Residues: CASSRTNRGFSGELFF.

V usage is TRBV19 and J usage is TRBJ1-4; D remains ambiguous. The CDR3 is 14 amino acids. Trimming cost V 8 bases and J 8 bases, with 18 bases left between them. CDR1 LNHDA and CDR2 SQIVND come from the germline V gene (reference sequence). In nucleotides, the CDR3 is TGTGCCAGTCGCCTAGGGCAAACGGGAGAAAAACTGTTTTTT. Translated, it gives CASRLGQTGEKLFF.

This clone was seen a handful of times. The chain is built from TRBV28 and TRBJ1-5, with 7 bases identical to TRBD1. V was pared by 8 bases and J by 4 bases, with 11 bases of the junction left unmatched. CDR1 and CDR2 from the germline V gene are MDHEN and SYDVKM. The CDR3 is 15 amino acids. DNA of the CDR3: TGTGCCAGCGGACCGACCCAGGGGGGAAATCAGCCCCAGCATTTT. Translating it yields CASGPTQGGNQPQHF.

This clone was observed a single time. This rearrangement joins TRBV2 to TRBJ2-7; D not resolved. The V gene's germline CDR1 is SNHLY and CDR2 FYNNEI. V lost 11 bases and J 5 bases, leaving 16 bases between the germline ends. CDR3 length: 12 amino acids. The CDR3 nucleotides are TGTGCCGGTTCGAGCAGGCCCCACGAGCAGTACTTC. Translating gives CAGSSRPHEQYF.

The CDR3 sequence is CASSQGQGDNQPQHF. DNA of the CDR3: TGTGCCAGCAGCCAGGGGCAGGGTGATAATCAGCCCCAGCATTTT. The chain carries TRBV14 and TRBJ1-5; tentatively, D is TRBD1 (5 bases). This CDR3 contains 15 residues. Germline V gene lookup returns CDR1 SGHDN and CDR2 FVKESK. Trimming took off 3 bases at V and 4 bases at J, with 13 bases between the two ends.

This clone was observed once. The V and J genes are TRBV21-1 and TRBJ2-7. TRBV21-1 is noted as a pseudogene. The CDR3 extends over 13 amino acids. CDR3 sequence reads: CATPRIPSYEQYF. The CDR3 region has the DNA TGTGCCACTCCAAGGATACCTTCCTACGAGCAGTACTTC.

This clone was observed a single time. V gene TRBV11-2 combines with J gene TRBJ2-7, with TRBD2 matching over 13 bases. This CDR3 has 15 amino acids. CDR1 SGHAT and CDR2 FQNNGV come from the germline V gene. V gave up 1 base and J gave up 6 bases; unmatched junction bases: 3. CDR3 nucleotides: TGTGCCAGCAGCTTAGGGGGACTAGCGGGGCTCGAGCAGTACTTC. Amino acids: CASSLGGLAGLEQYF.

The chain combines TRBV6-1 with TRBJ1-5, with D hard to call. The germline CDR1 and CDR2 sequences are MNHNS and SASEGT. There are 13 residues in the CDR3. V was pared by 4 bases and J by 5 bases, with 9 bases between. The CDR3 bases are TGTGCCAGCAGTGTTGCAGATGATCAGCCCCAGCATTTT. This sequence encodes CASSVADDQPQHF.

The gene calls are TRBV4-2 and TRBJ2-3; 8 nucleotides match TRBD2. CDR1 LGHNA and CDR2 YNFKEQ come from the germline V gene. With 0 bases clipped from V and 0 bases from J, the junction kept 5 bases outside the gene matches. The CDR3 spans 17 residues. Here the CDR3 reads CASSQESSGGSTDTQYF. Written as DNA, the CDR3 is TGTGCCAGCAGCCAAGAATCCAGCGGGGGTAGCACAGATACGCAGTATTTT.

V usage is TRBV19 and J usage is TRBJ1-1; tentative D call: TRBD1 (6 bases). Germline V gene lookup returns CDR1 LNHDA and CDR2 SQIVND (reference sequence). Trimming stripped 10 bases from V and 4 bases from J, with 16 bases between. This CDR3 has 13 amino acids. CDR3 protein: CAISQGRGTEAFF. CDR3 bases: TGTGCCATCAGTCAGGGCAGGGGCACTGAAGCTTTCTTT.

The CDR3 DNA reads TGCGCCAGCAGCCAAGAACCAGGAGGGAACACCGGGGAGCTGTTTTTT. Its protein product is CASSQEPGGNTGELFF. The chain is built from TRBV5-1 and TRBJ2-2; possibly TRBD2 for D (5 bases). Per the germline V gene, CDR1 is SGHRS and CDR2 is YFSETQ. This CDR3 is built from 16 residues. Trimming shortened V by 4 bases and J by 1 base, and 14 bases separated the two germline ends.

This chain uses TRBV29-1 with TRBJ2-3, with TRBD2 matching 7 bases. Germline V gene data show CDR1 as SQVTM and CDR2 as ANQGSEA. This CDR3 has 15 residues. V shed 6 bases and J 1 base; nucleotides not matched to a gene: 10. The CDR3 spells CSVGGVSSGTDTQYF. The CDR3 DNA follows: TGCAGCGTGGGGGGGGTCTCGAGCGGCACAGATACGCAGTATTTT.

This chain links TRBV28 with TRBJ1-2; no reliable D call. Germline CDR1 is MDHEN and CDR2 is SYDVKM. Trimming removed 4 bases at V and 4 bases at J, with 10 bases between. This CDR3 has 13 amino acids. The CDR3 is CASSSLGGYGYTF. The CDR3 DNA sequence: TGTGCCAGCAGTTCGTTGGGTGGCTATGGCTACACCTTC.

The chain combines TRBV28 with TRBJ2-7; D call uncertain. Germline V gene lookup returns CDR1 MDHEN and CDR2 SYDVKM. The V gene lost 3 bases and the J gene lost 1 base, with 7 bases spanning the gap. This CDR3 spans 13 amino acids. Here the CDR3 reads CASSFALSYEQYF. The CDR3 nucleotides read TGTGCCAGCAGTTTCGCCCTGTCCTACGAGCAGTACTTC.

V usage is TRBV28 and J usage is TRBJ2-3; D not certain. Between the trimmed V and J ends, which lost 10 bases and 1 base, there was a span of 12 bases. The CDR3 is 13 amino acids. CDR1 and CDR2 from the germline V gene are MDHEN and SYDVKM. This CDR3 is CATRPLGTDTQYF. CDR3 coding DNA: TGTGCCACGAGACCTCTTGGCACAGATACGCAGTATTTT.

This clone was recorded only once. J is TRBJ1-5 and V is TRBV7-3; 8 positions match TRBD1. The ends lost 4 bases at V and 1 base at J; junction bases unmatched: 9. The CDR3 has 17 amino acids. Germline values: CDR1 SGHTA, CDR2 FQGTGA. The CDR3 loop is CASSSTQYRGSNQPQHF. The CDR3 DNA sequence: TGTGCCAGCAGCTCAACCCAATACAGGGGGAGCAATCAGCCCCAGCATTTT.

The chain recombines TRBV2 with TRBJ1-1; maybe TRBD1 (5 bases). The germline V gene has CDR1 SNHLY and CDR2 FYNNEI. The CDR3 totals 13 residues. The V and J ends lost 3 bases and 6 bases respectively, with 11 bases between them. CDR3 loop: CASSEGVDAEAFF. The CDR3 coding sequence is TGTGCCAGCAGTGAGGGGGTAGACGCTGAAGCTTTCTTT.

This rearrangement joins TRBV2 to TRBJ2-7; D gene ambiguous. CDR1 is SNHLY and CDR2 is FYNNEI in the germline V gene. This CDR3 is 12 amino acids long. The germline V and J ends were trimmed by 2 bases and 3 bases, with 5 bases remaining between them. The chain's CDR3 is CASSELVYEQYF. CDR3 in DNA: TGTGCCAGCAGTGAATTGGTCTACGAGCAGTACTTC.

The chain joins TRBV11-1 to TRBJ2-7; D call uncertain. Trimming removed 0 bases from V and 2 bases from J, with 11 bases in between. Germline-derived CDR1 and CDR2 are SGHAT and FQDESV (reference sequence). This CDR3 has 15 residues. CDR3 sequence: CASSLAVGKTYEQYF. The CDR3 coding sequence is TGTGCCAGCAGCTTAGCGGTTGGCAAAACCTACGAGCAGTACTTC.

The V call is TRBV28, the J call TRBJ1-1, with D unclear. CDR3 size: 12 residues. Trimming removed 4 bases from V and 6 bases from J, with 9 bases in between. The V gene's germline CDR1 is MDHEN and CDR2 SYDVKM. In DNA, the CDR3 is TGTGCCAGCAGTTCAGACCGCCCTGAAGCTTTCTTT. Its protein is CASSSDRPEAFF.